The present TCR beta chain was sequenced within a study of low-dose radiotherapy and immunotherapy resistance in tumors. This CDR3 has 13 residues. With 7 bases removed from V and 8 bases from J, the gap between germline ends came to 15 bases. Germline CDR1 is SNHLY and CDR2 is FYNNEI. Primers used for first-strand cDNA, a TRAV- and TRBV-specific set, covered both alpha and beta chains. With a constant-region primer and a V-primer adapter, TCRs were subjected to roughly 18 PCR cycles of amplification. TCRdb redid the calling of the reads with MiXCR, one entry per CDR3 protein. Of several thousand distinct CDR3 sequences listed, 60% to 80% were seen once; the top ten hold about 6.7%.

V gene TRBV2 combines with J gene TRBJ2-1; tentatively, D is TRBD2 (6 bases). The TCR originated in a human donor with advanced metastatic prostate, ovarian, gallbladder or colorectal cancer (not recorded which). This table probably holds off-target reads from a library built for another chain. The DNA for the CDR3 is TGTGCCAGCATGGGAGGCCCGCCGGATGAGCAGTTCTTC. Translating it yields CASMGGPPDEQFF.